Below, 8 T cell receptor beta chains from the same sample are listed, as sequenced in a study of blood T cell repertoires in COVID-19. The repertoire was sequenced with immunoSEQ multiplex PCR; TCRdb's copy has only in-frame clones and lacks some. The sample shows about 170,000 clones, roughly nine tenths of them seen only once. The sequencing sample was made of peripheral blood. The receptors were gathered from a woman aged 55-69 years with COVID-19, enrolled during active disease.

The V gene is TRBV4-1, the J gene TRBJ2-7, with no clear D. The V end was cut by 4 bases, the J end by 0 bases, with 7 bases between. The CDR3 totals 13 residues. Looked up from germline, CDR1 is MGHRA and CDR2 is YSYEKL. The CDR3: CASSPLISYEQYF. The CDR3 bases are TGCGCCAGCAGCCCTCTTATCTCCTACGAGCAGTACTTC.

The CDR3 sequence: CASSWGQGWPGELFF. The CDR3 DNA is TGCGCCAGCAGCTGGGGACAGGGTTGGCCCGGGGAGCTGTTTTTT. The chain has TRBV5-1 and TRBJ2-2; 9 bases fit TRBD1. The length of the CDR3 is 15 residues. The trim removed 3 bases at V and 6 bases at J, leaving 6 bases unmatched. CDR1 and CDR2 from the germline V gene are SGHRS and YFSETQ.

The chain combines TRBV10-3 with TRBJ1-5; no clear D gene. Germline lookup yields CDR1 ENHRY and CDR2 SYGVKD. This CDR3 has 14 amino acids. Between the trimmed V and J ends, which lost 3 bases and 1 base, there was a span of 7 bases. The CDR3 DNA follows: TGTGCCATCAGTGAATCCGGGAGCAATCAGCCCCAGCATTTT. Its protein product is CAISESGSNQPQHF.

The CDR3 coding sequence is TGTGCCAGCAGCTTAGGCCTAGCTGCCGGGGAGCTGTTTTTT. Translating gives CASSLGLAAGELFF. The chain combines TRBV11-3 with TRBJ2-2; D perhaps matches TRBD2 (5 bases). Deletions cut 1 base from V and 6 bases from J, with 9 bases between. The CDR3 has 14 amino acids. CDR1 is SGHNT and CDR2 is YENEEA in the germline V gene.

The CDR3 sequence is CATSDLQGAQAFF. In DNA form, the CDR3 reads TGTGCCACCAGTGATTTACAGGGGGCCCAAGCTTTCTTT. The chain couples TRBV24-1 to TRBJ1-1, with TRBD1 identical over 9 bases. Unmatched junction bases numbered 2, after V lost 1 base and J lost 9 bases. CDR1 KGHDR and CDR2 SFDVKD come from the germline V gene. The CDR3 length is 13 residues.

The rearrangement joins TRBV3-1 (or the pseudogene TRBV3-2) to TRBJ1-4; D call uncertain. V dropped 6 bases and J dropped 8 bases, with 19 bases sitting between them. The CDR3 extends over 15 amino acids. Germline loops: CDR1 LGHDT, CDR2 YNNKEL (reference sequence). CDR3 bases: TGTGCCAGCAGACCTATCCCGGGGAGAAACGAAAAACTGTTTTTT. Amino acid sequence: CASRPIPGRNEKLFF.

The chain uses TRBV21-1 and TRBJ1-5; the DNA was not used to check the table's D call, TRBD1. TRBV21-1 is a pseudogene segment. The CDR3 is 13 residues long. In DNA, the CDR3 is TGTGCCAGCAGCGGACAGGGGAATCAGCCCCAGCATTTT. As protein: CASSGQGNQPQHF.

The V call is TRBV7-2, the J call TRBJ1-3, with TRBD1 as a possible D gene (6 bases). The CDR3 loop spans 16 amino acids. Trimming took off 2 bases at V and 2 bases at J, with 13 bases between the two ends. Germline loops: CDR1 SGHTA, CDR2 FQGNSA. CDR3 bases: TGTGCCAGCAGCTTAAGTATGGGGGCGGCTGGAAACACCATATATTTT. Its translation: CASSLSMGAAGNTIYF.